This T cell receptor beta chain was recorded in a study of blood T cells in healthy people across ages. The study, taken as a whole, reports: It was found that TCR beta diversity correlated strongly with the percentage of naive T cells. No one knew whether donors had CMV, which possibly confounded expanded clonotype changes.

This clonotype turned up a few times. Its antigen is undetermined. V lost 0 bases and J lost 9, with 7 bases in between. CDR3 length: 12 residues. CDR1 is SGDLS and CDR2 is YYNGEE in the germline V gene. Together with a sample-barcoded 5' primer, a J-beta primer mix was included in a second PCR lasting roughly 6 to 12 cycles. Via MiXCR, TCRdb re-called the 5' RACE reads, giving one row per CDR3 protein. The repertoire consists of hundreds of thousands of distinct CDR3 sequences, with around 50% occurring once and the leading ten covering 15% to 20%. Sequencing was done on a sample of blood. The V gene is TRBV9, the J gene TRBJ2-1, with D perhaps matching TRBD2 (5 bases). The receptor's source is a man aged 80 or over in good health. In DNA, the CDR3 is TGTGCCAGCAGCGTAGTTCGGGGTGAGCAGTTCTTC. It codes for CASSVVRGEQFF.